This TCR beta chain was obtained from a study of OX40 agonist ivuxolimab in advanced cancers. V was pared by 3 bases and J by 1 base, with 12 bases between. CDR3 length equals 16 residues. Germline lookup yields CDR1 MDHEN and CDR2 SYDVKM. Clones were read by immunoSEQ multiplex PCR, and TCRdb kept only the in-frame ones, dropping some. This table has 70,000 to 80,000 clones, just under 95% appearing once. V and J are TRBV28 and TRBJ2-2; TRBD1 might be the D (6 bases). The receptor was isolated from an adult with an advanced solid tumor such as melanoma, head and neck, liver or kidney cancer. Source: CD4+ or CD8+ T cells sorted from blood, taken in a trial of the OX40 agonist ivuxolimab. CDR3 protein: CASSFLRGVNTGELFF. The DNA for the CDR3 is TGTGCCAGCAGTTTCCTCAGGGGCGTGAACACCGGGGAGCTGTTTTTT.